This note documents a single T cell receptor beta chain sequence. The target antigen is unknown. It was with 60 Vbeta and 13 Jbeta primers that the PCR ran. The table came from immunoSEQ multiplex PCR; TCRdb's copy has only in-frame clones and leaves some out. The data show approximately 100,000 clones, 60% to 85% seen once. This specimen comes from a study of cytomegalovirus exposure and HLA in healthy donors. This CDR3 has 19 amino acids. The ends were cut back, 0 bases at V and 2 bases at J, with 22 bases in the middle. Germline V CDR1 and CDR2: MNHNS, SASEGT. Study-wide results and caveats: About 87% or about 30% of the time was how often most TCR beta V segments were productive, according to an earlier analysis. Investigators reported over 150 TCR beta chains as tied to cytomegalovirus. Fewer N-insertions (relative to the roughly 610-donor mean) were reportedly seen in an Asian-associated ancestry cluster in a later analysis.

This clonotype was sampled from a female donor in good health and CMV-seronegative. This chain connects TRBV6-1 to TRBJ1-2, with a weak D call TRBD1 (6 bases). Input material: PBMCs. This CDR3 is CASSEALVSQDRENYGYTF. In nucleotides, the CDR3 is TGTGCCAGCAGTGAAGCTTTGGTTTCCCAGGACAGAGAGAACTATGGCTACACCTTC.